This T cell receptor (beta chain) was sequenced in a study of Graves' ophthalmopathy and Graves' hyperthyroidism. General study findings and limits: Blood was where most expanded thyroid clonotypes above 0.001 frequency also turned up.

Exclusion applied to patients with other autoimmune diseases, uncontrolled infections, pregnancy or lactation. The diagnosis was founded upon clinical symptoms, serum thyroxine, TRAb, thyroid ultrasound and orbital computed tomography. PBMCs came from less than 12 ml of fresh peripheral blood. This clonotype came up many times. Its antigen is unknown. Amplification targeted the TCR beta CDR3 regions, with RNA transcripts as the source material. The first round was an RT-PCR with HTBI primers, and the second round was a multiplex PCR. MiXCR, applied by TCRdb to the multiplex PCR reads, yields one record per CDR3 protein. In the table there are about 370,000 distinct CDR3 sequences, around 17% of which are singletons. The receptor was derived from a woman between 18 and 30 years old with Graves' ophthalmopathy. The sample comprised peripheral blood.

This CDR3 is CASSAFSGSRTYEQYF. CDR3 in DNA: TGTGCCAGCAGTGCCTTCAGCGGGAGCCGAACCTACGAGCAGTACTTC. The chain couples TRBV2 to TRBJ2-7; the match to TRBD2 covers 8 bases. The CDR3 runs to 16 residues. J lost 2 bases, V lost 4 bases, and 10 bases had no gene match. CDR1 and CDR2 from the germline V gene are SNHLY and FYNNEI.